The entry below describes one T cell receptor (beta chain). Seattle's enrolled individuals joined amid active infection and were then monitored longitudinally. The data were taken from a study of blood T cell repertoires in COVID-19. Study-wide context: Some COVID-19 samples were acute and others convalescent; all came from the United States, Italy and Spain. In each case, the material was cDNA or gDNA derived from T cells, B-cell-depleted T cells, or PBMCs.

The V end lost 5 bases, the J end lost 2 bases, and 8 bases lay between the germline ends. Germline lookup yields CDR1 MNHEY and CDR2 SMNVEV (reference sequence). The CDR3 totals 13 residues. Produced via immunoSEQ multiplex PCR; TCRdb's table is partial and in-frame only. The data show 250,000 to 400,000 clones, 88% seen once. The origin of this receptor is a woman aged 25 to 45 with COVID-19, enrolled during active disease. Sequencing was carried out using peripheral blood. J is TRBJ2-3 and V is TRBV27, with no clear D. CDR3 residues: CASSVANTDTQYF. The CDR3 DNA reads TGTGCCAGCAGTGTCGCGAACACAGATACGCAGTATTTT.